One sample yielded the 14 T cell receptor beta chains listed below, sequenced in a study of T cells in Graves' hyperthyroidism and ophthalmopathy. RNA transcripts yielded amplified TCR beta CDR3 regions. A first-round RT-PCR of the TCR CDR3 used the HTBI primer set. TCRdb reprocessed the multiplex PCR reads via MiXCR and lists one record per CDR3 protein. The sample consists of under 400,000 distinct CDR3 sequences, around 13% of them appearing once. Sequenced input: blood. The receptors shown here come from a woman younger than 35 with Graves' hyperthyroidism.

The CDR3 DNA follows: TGTGCCAGCAGCTACCGTCGGGACACTGAAGCTTTCTTT. The encoded protein is CASSYRRDTEAFF. The gene calls are TRBV28 and TRBJ1-1; no clear D gene. Trimming took off 6 bases at V and 3 bases at J, with 11 bases between the two ends. CDR3 length: 13 residues. Germline lookup yields CDR1 MDHEN and CDR2 SYDVKM.

This clonotype was recorded many times. V is TRBV28 and J is TRBJ1-1; D is unclear. The CDR3 sequence is 15 residues long. The germline V and J ends were trimmed by 5 bases and 0 bases, with 13 bases remaining between them. From germline, CDR1 is MDHEN and CDR2 SYDVKM. The chain's CDR3 is CASSLPPNLNTEAFF. The CDR3 bases are TGTGCCAGCAGTCTACCCCCCAACCTGAACACTGAAGCTTTCTTT.

This clonotype was counted a single time. The chain uses TRBV4-1 and TRBJ2-7; D might be TRBD2 (6 bases). V was clipped by 1 base and J by 5 bases, with 21 bases between them. The CDR3 spans 17 residues. Per germline, CDR1 MGHRA and CDR2 YSYEKL. CDR3 sequence reads: CASSQASGNGSPHEQYF. The CDR3, as DNA: TGCGCCAGCAGCCAAGCCTCGGGTAACGGGAGCCCTCACGAGCAGTACTTC.

This clonotype was recorded a few times. The chain employs TRBV7-9 and TRBJ1-6; D unresolved. Per the germline V gene, CDR1 is SEHNR and CDR2 is FQNEAQ (reference sequence). The CDR3 covers 12 residues. Trimming shortened V by 5 bases and J by 9 bases, and 8 bases separated the two germline ends. The chain's CDR3 is CASSLGSSPLHF. DNA for the CDR3: TGTGCCAGCAGCCTAGGATCTTCACCCCTCCACTTT.

This clonotype came up a few times. The chain recombines TRBV18 with TRBJ2-4; D remains ambiguous. From germline, CDR1 is KGHSH and CDR2 LQKENI. The CDR3 runs to 15 residues. Trimming pared 2 bases from V and 0 bases from J, leaving 8 bases between. The CDR3 region is CASSPVRIAKNIQYF. CDR3 in DNA: TGTGCCAGCTCACCAGTTCGTATAGCCAAAAACATTCAGTACTTC.

V gene TRBV19 combines with J gene TRBJ2-1, with 7 positions matching TRBD2. Germline V gene data show CDR1 as LNHDA and CDR2 as SQIVND (reference sequence). This CDR3 comprises 15 residues. The trim removed 8 bases at V and 2 bases at J, leaving 9 bases unmatched. CDR3 nucleotides: TGTGCCAGTGCCCTTTGGGGGGGTGCCTACAATGAGCAGTTCTTC. It specifies CASALWGGAYNEQFF.

The chain carries TRBV5-1 and TRBJ2-5, with 11 bases lining up with TRBD1. Per germline, CDR1 SGHRS and CDR2 YFSETQ. CDR3 length equals 15 residues. Trimming removed 3 bases from V and 1 base from J; junction bases left unmatched: 2. The CDR3 nucleotides are TGCGCCAGCAGCTGGACAGGGGGCCTCCAAGAGACCCAGTACTTC. Translation: CASSWTGGLQETQYF.

This clonotype was seen many times. J is TRBJ2-1 and V is TRBV12-3 or TRBV12-4; 9 bases align to TRBD2. The V and J ends lost 4 bases and 2 bases, in that order; junction bases with no gene match: 6. The CDR3 covers 16 residues. The CDR3 loop is CASSSLAGDTYNEQFF. In DNA, the CDR3 is TGTGCCAGCAGTTCCTTAGCGGGAGATACCTACAATGAGCAGTTCTTC.

Comments on this clonotype: A much larger clone lies one base from this, so it may be a read error. This chain connects TRBV20-1 to TRBJ2-3; TRBD2 is a possible D gene (5 bases). The CDR3 runs 11 residues. V was pared by 4 bases and J by 10 bases, with 12 bases between. Per germline, CDR1 DFQATT and CDR2 SNEGSKA (reference sequence). CDR3 DNA sequence: TGCAGTGCTACGGGAATAGCAGCGCAGTATTTT. The encoded protein is CSATGIAAQYF.

The chain has TRBV5-1 and TRBJ1-4; D remains ambiguous. The CDR3 is made up of 16 amino acids. Trimming pared 2 bases from V and 8 bases from J, leaving 19 bases between. The germline V gene encodes CDR1 SGHRS and CDR2 YFSETQ. The CDR3, as DNA: TGCGCCAGCAGCTTAGACCCCGGACGTGGGGTCGAAAAACTGTTTTTT. Its translation is CASSLDPGRGVEKLFF. The complete variable domain, with remaining parts taken from reference TRBV5-1 and TRBJ1-4, reads KAGVTQTPRYLIKTRGQQVTLSCSPISGHRSVSWYQQTPGQGLQFLFEYFSETQRNKGNFPGRFSGRQFSNSRSEMNVSTLELGDSALYLCASSLDPGRGVEKLFFGSGTQLSVL.

In its sample, this clonotype was seen many times. For the CDR3, the DNA is TGTGCCACCAGTCCTACTACGGGCCGCTCCTACAATGAGCAGTTCTTC. Amino acids: CATSPTTGRSYNEQFF. This chain links TRBV24-1 with TRBJ2-1, with D hard to call. The germline V and J ends were trimmed by 6 bases and 0 bases, with 14 bases remaining between them. The CDR3 has 16 residues. Germline-derived CDR1 and CDR2 are KGHDR and SFDVKD.

Note on this clonotype: Germline and junction disagree at one end, which may indicate a read error. The chain has TRBV11-3 and TRBJ1-1; no reliable D call. Looked up from germline, CDR1 is SGHNT and CDR2 is YENEEA. The CDR3 sequence is 13 residues long. The CDR3 bases are TGTGCCAGCAGCCTCCGGTCAGGAACTGAAACTTTCTTT. This codes for CASSLRSGTETFF.

The V and J genes are TRBV20-1 and TRBJ2-7; TRBD2 agrees at 9 bases. This CDR3 region has 14 residues. Trimming cost V 6 bases and J 3 bases; bases outside gene matches: 9. Germline V gene lookup returns CDR1 DFQATT and CDR2 SNEGSKA (reference sequence). The CDR3 reads CSAVGAGGVYEQYF. The CDR3 nucleotides are TGCAGTGCGGTGGGCGCGGGGGGGGTCTACGAGCAGTACTTC.

The V call is TRBV20-1, the J call TRBJ1-5, with 10 bases identical to TRBD1. The germline V gene encodes CDR1 DFQATT and CDR2 SNEGSKA (reference sequence). V lost 4 bases, J lost 2 bases, and 2 bases stayed unmatched. The CDR3 totals 14 residues. The CDR3 bases are TGCAGTGCTACAGGGACAGGGGGCAATCAGCCCCAGCATTTT. As protein: CSATGTGGNQPQHF.